This T cell receptor (beta chain) originates from a study of regulatory T cells in long-lasting Graves disease. General study results and limits: Persistent disease was characterized by preferential usage of TRBV28, TRBJ1-2 and TRBJ2-5. TCR diversity was lower in persistent Graves' patients (versus newly diagnosed ones).

Only a few counts were recorded for this clonotype. Its specificity is not known. The time point was: persistent/refractory GD, antithyroid drugs over 5 years with positive TRAb. PBMCs were the source of the RNA used for TCR sequencing. Germline V gives CDR1 SGHTA, CDR2 FQGNSA. This CDR3 spans 14 amino acids. Trimming left V 1 base short and J 12 bases short, with 16 bases between. Combining iRepertoire HTBI primers with Arm-PCR of CDR3 regions, the authors built TCR beta libraries. TCRdb reanalysed the multiplex PCR reads using MiXCR and keeps one entry per CDR3 protein. Altogether a few hundred thousand distinct CDR3 sequences are present, 20% to 25% being singletons, with the ten largest covering over 10%.

V is TRBV7-2 and J is TRBJ2-1; D gene uncertain. This sequence originates from a female donor with Graves disease. The sequencing used peripheral blood mononuclear cells (PBMCs), collected when the disease was refractory, from a patient treated with antithyroid drugs. CDR3 in DNA: TGTGCCAGCAGCTTAGACTCATCGACCCCCGTGCAGTTCTTC. This translates into CASSLDSSTPVQFF.